Following are 10 T cell receptor beta chains from one sample sequenced in a study of PD-L1 blockade in urothelial cancer. Time point: pretreatment peripheral blood. The assay was immunoSEQ multiplex PCR, and TCRdb's table has in-frame clones only and misses some. The data show around 70,000 clones, with 84% seen just once and about a tenth held by the top ten. The sequences come from PBMCs, collected around atezolizumab (anti-PD-L1) treatment. The receptor source for this set is a woman aged 70-85 years with urothelial cancer.

V usage is TRBV11-3 and J usage is TRBJ2-3, with 13 bases matching TRBD2. The germline gives CDR1 SGHNT, CDR2 YENEEA. V was clipped by 1 base and J by 5 bases; unmatched bases: 3. The CDR3 contains 16 residues. DNA of the CDR3: TGTGCCAGCAGCTTAGGGACTAGCGGGAGCGAAGATACGCAGTATTTT. Encoded protein: CASSLGTSGSEDTQYF.

This sequence joins TRBV5-1 and TRBJ2-7, with 8 bases identical to TRBD2. The V gene's germline CDR1 is SGHRS and CDR2 YFSETQ. This CDR3 region has 15 residues. The ends lost 4 bases at V and 2 bases at J; junction bases unmatched: 8. The CDR3, as DNA: TGCGCCAGCAGCCACCGGCAGCGGGGGACCTACGAGCAGTACTTC. Protein: CASSHRQRGTYEQYF.

V and J are TRBV30 and TRBJ1-2; TRBD1 is a possible D gene (6 bases). CDR3 length: 14 residues. Germline loops: CDR1 GTSNPN, CDR2 SVGIG (reference sequence). V gave up 5 bases and J gave up 6 bases, with 19 bases separating them. Written as DNA, the CDR3 is TGTGCCTGGCTGGGGGCAGCCCCGGGCCATGGCTACACCTTC. Its translation: CAWLGAAPGHGYTF. Looking up the rest from reference TRBV30 and TRBJ1-2 gives the full variable domain: SQTIHQWPATLVQPVGSPLSLECTVEGTSNPNLYWYRQAAGRGLQLLFYSVGIGQISSEVPQNLSASRPQDRQFILSSKKLLLSDSGFYLCAWLGAAPGHGYTFGSGTRLTVV.

The chain joins TRBV7-2 to TRBJ1-2; 12 bases line up with TRBD1. The CDR3 is made up of 16 amino acids. J lost 0 bases, V lost 5 bases, and 4 bases had no gene match. CDR1 and CDR2 from the germline V gene are SGHTA and FQGNSA. CDR3 residues: CASSRDRGRTNYGYTF. The CDR3 DNA reads as TGTGCCAGCAGCCGGGACAGGGGGCGGACTAACTATGGCTACACCTTC.

The chain is built from TRBV19 and TRBJ2-3; D is possibly TRBD2 (5 bases). Germline values: CDR1 LNHDA, CDR2 SQIVND (reference sequence). The CDR3 totals 15 residues. Trimming removed 6 bases at V and 5 bases at J, with 18 bases between. The CDR3 coding sequence is TGTGCCAGTAGCACTAGAGGCCGGGAAGGAGATACGCAGTATTTT. Protein: CASSTRGREGDTQYF.

With respect to this clone: This same CDR3 is encoded by further DNA sequences in the sample. This chain links TRBV6-5 with TRBJ1-4; D gene uncertain. The CDR3 totals 12 residues. V lost 6 bases, J lost 1 base, and 3 bases lay in between. Germline CDR1 MNHEY, CDR2 SVGAGI. CDR3 DNA: TGTGCCAGCAGGAGAACTAATGAAAAACTGTTTTTT. Translated: CASRRTNEKLFF.

The chain joins TRBV10-2 to TRBJ2-2, with 9 bases lining up with TRBD1. Germline V gene lookup returns CDR1 WSHSY and CDR2 SAAADI. The CDR3 covers 13 residues. V was pared by 6 bases and J by 6 bases, with 2 bases of the junction left unmatched. CDR3 amino acids: CASSRQGAGELFF. The CDR3 coding sequence is TGCGCCAGCAGCCGACAGGGGGCCGGGGAGCTGTTTTTT.

V is TRBV5-1 and J is TRBJ2-1, with 10 bases matching TRBD1. The CDR3 runs 15 residues. Trimming cost V 4 bases and J 6 bases; bases outside gene matches: 7. Germline values: CDR1 SGHRS, CDR2 YFSETQ. The DNA for the CDR3 is TGCGCCAGCAGCCTCCGACAGGGGGCGGGCAATGAGCAGTTCTTC. It specifies CASSLRQGAGNEQFF.

The chain combines TRBV19 with TRBJ1-5, with D perhaps TRBD1 (6 bases). There are 13 residues in the CDR3. The germline V gene has CDR1 LNHDA and CDR2 SQIVND (reference sequence). The V end was cut by 6 bases, the J end by 4 bases, with 10 bases between. The CDR3 DNA follows: TGTGCCAGTAGGGCACAGGGAAATCAGCCCCAGCATTTT. Translation: CASRAQGNQPQHF.

V is TRBV18 and J is TRBJ2-7; D not certain. V gave up 2 bases and J gave up 2 bases, with 10 bases separating them. Germline assignment: CDR1 KGHSH and CDR2 LQKENI. This CDR3 is 14 amino acids long. The CDR3 nucleotides read TGTGCCAGCTCACCATGGTACGGTGCCTACGAGCAGTACTTC. Translation: CASSPWYGAYEQYF.